This T cell receptor (beta chain) was captured by sequencing in a study of CD8 T cells in ankylosing spondylitis. Study-level points and caveats: Previously reported in reactive arthritis synovial fluid and blood were some of the motif variants. Seemingly characteristic of ankylosing spondylitis blood was a TCR beta motif consisting of about 8 highly homologous variants.

TCRdb used MiXCR to reprocess the 5' RACE reads, holding one entry per CDR3 protein. The table has about 300,000 distinct CDR3 sequences, more than 20% seen once. V lost 6 bases and J lost 7, with 24 bases in between. The CDR3 covers 16 residues. This clonotype was counted only a few times. Its target is not known. The chain has TRBV12-3 or TRBV12-4 and TRBJ1-2, with a tentative D call TRBD1 (6 bases). This TCR was sampled from a female donor with ankylosing spondylitis or in good health (not recorded which). Input material: blood, either unsorted or a sorted T cell fraction (not recorded which). As DNA, the CDR3 is TGTGCCAGCAGCCCCCGAGGGTTTTGGGGGCGAGGTGGCTACACCTTC. Protein product: CASSPRGFWGRGGYTF.